Each of the 17 T cell receptor beta chains below was sequenced from the same sample in a study of cytotoxic CD8 clonotypes in ibrutinib-treated CLL. Sequencing was performed with immunoSEQ multiplex PCR; in TCRdb, only in-frame clones are kept and a portion is missing. Found here are 150,000 to 250,000 clones, around 72% of them singletons; the top ten hold roughly 13%. This material consisted of PBMCs, taken after 24 months of ibrutinib treatment. Receptor source: a human donor with chronic lymphocytic leukemia.

This clone was observed once. This chain connects TRBV5-1 to TRBJ2-3, with 9 bases lining up with TRBD2. V gave up 4 bases and J gave up 2 bases; unmatched junction bases: 11. CDR1 and CDR2 (germline): SGHRS, YFSETQ. The CDR3 has 17 residues. CDR3 nucleotides: TGCGCCAGCAGCCCAGGAGCGGGAGGAGGGGTCACAGATACGCAGTATTTT. It yields the protein CASSPGAGGGVTDTQYF.

This rearrangement joins TRBV29-1 to TRBJ2-7, with 9 positions matching TRBD2. The CDR3 sequence is 16 residues long. Unmatched junction bases numbered 9, after V lost 2 bases and J lost 1 base. The V gene's germline CDR1 is SQVTM and CDR2 ANQGSEA. CDR3 DNA sequence: TGCAGCGTTGAATTTATGGTAGCGGGAGTTTCCTACGAGCAGTACTTC. Amino acids: CSVEFMVAGVSYEQYF.

V usage is TRBV28 and J usage is TRBJ2-7; 8 nucleotides match TRBD2. The germline V gene encodes CDR1 MDHEN and CDR2 SYDVKM. The CDR3 runs to 14 residues. Trimming at V came to 7 bases and at J to 5 bases, leaving 10 bases not matched to a gene. The DNA of the CDR3 is TGTGCCAGCATCGTGACGGGAGGGGTGGACGAGCAGTACTTC. It translates to CASIVTGGVDEQYF.

This CDR3 reads CASSLVSRESGYTF. CDR3 coding DNA: TGCGCCAGCAGCTTGGTTTCAAGGGAAAGTGGCTACACCTTC. This chain connects TRBV5-1 to TRBJ1-2; D uncertain. The germline V and J ends were trimmed by 0 bases and 7 bases, with 13 bases remaining between them. The CDR3 runs to 14 residues. Germline values: CDR1 SGHRS, CDR2 YFSETQ.

This clone appeared a few times. The CDR3 nucleotides read TGTGCCAGCAGCGGGAGTTTCCCCTACAATGAGCAGTTCTTC. Its translation: CASSGSFPYNEQFF. The chain has TRBV27 and TRBJ2-1; tentatively, D is TRBD2 (6 bases). With 6 bases removed from V and 2 bases from J, the gap between germline ends came to 11 bases. The CDR3 covers 14 residues. The germline gives CDR1 MNHEY, CDR2 SMNVEV (reference sequence).

The gene calls are TRBV19 and TRBJ1-2; a weak D match, TRBD1 (5 bases). CDR1 and CDR2 (germline): LNHDA, SQIVND (reference sequence). The CDR3 extends over 14 amino acids. V was pared by 7 bases and J by 7 bases, with 19 bases between. CDR3 region: CASNMYPREPGYTF. In nucleotides, the CDR3 is TGTGCCAGTAACATGTACCCCAGGGAACCTGGCTACACCTTC.

The chain recombines TRBV5-4 with TRBJ2-6, with 8 bases fitting TRBD1. CDR3 size: 15 residues. V was pared by 3 bases and J by 2 bases, with 1 base of the junction left unmatched. Germline CDR1 is SGHNT and CDR2 is YYREEE (reference sequence). The CDR3 region has the DNA TGTGCCAGCAGCTACAGGGGGGCTGGGGCCAACGTCCTGACTTTC. Translated: CASSYRGAGANVLTF.

V usage is TRBV7-3 and J usage is TRBJ2-1; D not certain. Germline V gives CDR1 SGHTA, CDR2 FQGTGA. Between the trimmed V and J ends, which lost 5 bases and 6 bases, there was a span of 14 bases. The CDR3 is 14 amino acids. CDR3 protein: CASSPRPGSNEQFF. The CDR3 coding sequence is TGTGCCAGCAGCCCCAGACCTGGCAGCAATGAGCAGTTCTTC.

V is TRBV30 and J is TRBJ1-1; the match to TRBD1 covers 7 bases. V trimming: 5 bases; J trimming: 6 bases; junction bases outside the gene matches: 9. This CDR3 is built from 13 residues. Per germline, CDR1 GTSNPN and CDR2 SVGIG (reference sequence). Here the CDR3 DNA reads TGTGCCTGGGGCCGGGACAGCCCCCCTGAAGCTTTCTTT. This translates into CAWGRDSPPEAFF.

The chain links TRBV28 to TRBJ2-7; D might be TRBD1 (6 bases). Germline-derived CDR1 and CDR2 are MDHEN and SYDVKM. With 10 bases removed from V and 4 bases from J, the gap between germline ends came to 14 bases. The CDR3 runs 12 residues. CDR3 nucleotide sequence: TGTGCCACTACAGGGCCCCGGTACGAGCAGTACTTC. Its translation: CATTGPRYEQYF.

Only one count was recorded for this clone. The rearrangement uses TRBV11-1 and TRBJ1-1; no reliable D call. This CDR3 comprises 13 residues. From germline, CDR1 is SGHAT and CDR2 FQDESV (reference sequence). V gave up 6 bases and J gave up 2 bases, with 10 bases separating them. As DNA, the CDR3 is TGTGCCAGCAGACCGACACTAAACACTGAAGCTTTCTTT. It encodes CASRPTLNTEAFF.

This chain joins TRBV7-8 and TRBJ2-1; 7 bases fit TRBD1. Germline lookup yields CDR1 SGHVS and CDR2 FQNEAQ. The CDR3 extends over 15 amino acids. Trimming cost V 7 bases and J 3 bases; bases outside gene matches: 9. CDR3 DNA sequence: TGTGCCAGCACCCAGCCCGGGACAGACTACAATGAGCAGTTCTTC. Encoded protein: CASTQPGTDYNEQFF.

The genes are TRBV6-5 and TRBJ2-2; the D gene is possibly TRBD1 (7 bases). The CDR3 is 13 residues long. Trimming took off 5 bases at V and 8 bases at J, with 12 bases between the two ends. Germline V CDR1 and CDR2: MNHEY, SVGAGI. In nucleotides, the CDR3 is TGTGCCAGCAGTGACAGGGAGGCAGGGGAGCTGTTTTTT. This translates into CASSDREAGELFF.

This clone was seen just once. The rearrangement links TRBV9 to TRBJ2-5; the match to TRBD2 covers 7 bases. CDR1 is SGDLS and CDR2 is YYNGEE in the germline V gene. The length of the CDR3 is 16 residues. V was clipped by 4 bases and J by 4 bases; unmatched bases: 13. CDR3 nucleotides: TGTGCCAGCAGCTCACCTCCCGGGGGGTCTATAGAGACCCAGTACTTC. Translated: CASSSPPGGSIETQYF.

The rearrangement uses TRBV11-2 and TRBJ1-2, with D maybe TRBD1 (5 bases). V lost 6 bases and J 4 bases, leaving 12 bases between the germline ends. The CDR3 totals 13 residues. Germline values: CDR1 SGHAT, CDR2 FQNNGV. CDR3 amino acids: CASRIGGAYGYTF. The CDR3 DNA reads TGTGCCAGCAGGATCGGCGGGGCCTATGGCTACACCTTC.

The V and J genes are TRBV25-1 and TRBJ1-2; D gene uncertain. The CDR3 covers 14 residues. The germline CDR1 and CDR2 sequences are MGHDK and SYGVNS. V lost 2 bases and J 6 bases, leaving 13 bases between the germline ends. In nucleotides, the CDR3 is TGTGCCAGCAGTGAAAATTTGGCTGTGGATGGCTACACCTTC. It is translated as CASSENLAVDGYTF.

The V call is TRBV27, the J call TRBJ2-1; D possibly corresponds to TRBD2 (5 bases). Trimming removed 2 bases at V and 10 bases at J, with 18 bases between. The CDR3 loop spans 15 amino acids. Germline CDR1 reads MNHEY; CDR2 reads SMNVEV (reference sequence). The CDR3 reads CASSLVSGVGKEQFF. The CDR3 DNA follows: TGTGCCAGCAGTTTAGTTAGTGGGGTCGGGAAGGAGCAGTTCTTC.